This TCR beta chain comes out of a study of tumour-infiltrating T cells in Burkitt lymphoma. Overall study context: Survival, overall and progression-free, tracked with productive clonality.

This table comes from immunoSEQ multiplex PCR, and its TCRdb copy is limited to in-frame clones, with some not included. The sample includes about 2,500 clones, over 75% of them seen just once. Input material: tumor tissue. The TCR originated in a human donor with diffuse large B-cell lymphoma.

The CDR3 DNA sequence: TGTGCCAGCAGCCCTCAGGGTTTCGAGCAGTACTTC. Protein: CASSPQGFEQYF. V gene TRBV6-1 combines with J gene TRBJ2-7, with D maybe TRBD1 (5 bases). The CDR3 extends over 12 amino acids. Germline CDR1 MNHNS, CDR2 SASEGT. V dropped 6 bases and J dropped 6 bases, with 12 bases sitting between them.